The 23 T cell receptor beta chains listed next were all sequenced from one sample in a study of T cell changes during pregnancy in multiple sclerosis. Sequencing used immunoSEQ multiplex PCR; TCRdb keeps in-frame clones, though not all of them. The table lists tens of thousands of clones, around 91% of them singletons. The sequences come from CD8+ T cells from peripheral blood mononuclear cells, collected in the second trimester of pregnancy. The receptor set was obtained from a female donor with multiple sclerosis, enrolled in a pregnancy study.

The chain combines TRBV5-4 with TRBJ1-2, with D perhaps TRBD1 (5 bases). V was pared by 1 base and J by 4 bases, with 14 bases between. Germline CDR1 is SGHNT and CDR2 is YYREEE (reference sequence). CDR3 length: 15 residues. The CDR3 loop is CASSLSGGEAYGYTF. CDR3 bases: TGTGCCAGCAGCTTGTCCGGAGGGGAGGCCTATGGCTACACCTTC.

This chain uses TRBV7-3 with TRBJ2-1; 7 bases agree with TRBD2. CDR1 SGHTA and CDR2 FQGTGA come from the germline V gene. CDR3 length: 16 residues. With V trimmed by 6 bases and J by 8 bases, 16 bases remained unmatched. CDR3 in DNA: TGTGCCAGCAGTGGAGCGGGAATTATGTCGGGCGATGAGCAGTTCTTC. Its translation is CASSGAGIMSGDEQFF.

Worth noting for this clone: A junction boundary mismatches the germline segment, possibly from a read error. The chain carries TRBV28 and TRBJ2-4, with 7 bases that match TRBD1. Germline CDR1 MDHEN, CDR2 SYDVKM. CDR3 length: 13 residues. The CDR3 bases are TGTGCCAGCAGGCCAACAGACACCGGGACAGAGGTCTTC. Its translation: CASRPTDTGTEVF.

The chain's CDR3 is CASSVGTASSTDTQYF. As DNA, the CDR3 is TGTGCCAGCAGCGTAGGGACTGCCAGTAGCACAGATACGCAGTATTTT. V and J are TRBV9 and TRBJ2-3; D perhaps matches TRBD2 (5 bases). The germline V and J ends were trimmed by 0 bases and 0 bases, with 11 bases remaining between them. The CDR3 runs to 16 residues. The germline CDR1 and CDR2 sequences are SGDLS and YYNGEE. The full variable domain, rest sourced from reference TRBV9 and TRBJ2-3, is DSGVTQTPKHLITATGQRVTLRCSPRSGDLSVYWYQQSLDQGLQFLIQYYNGEERAKGNILERFSAQQFPDLHSELNLSSLELGDSALYFCASSVGTASSTDTQYFGPGTRLTVL.

The gene calls are TRBV7-6 and TRBJ1-1; TRBD1 matches 7 bases. The ends lost 6 bases at V and 1 base at J; junction bases unmatched: 5. From germline, CDR1 is SGHVS and CDR2 FNYEAQ. CDR3 size: 14 residues. Here the CDR3 reads CASSPGTANTEAFF. As DNA, the CDR3 is TGTGCCAGCAGTCCCGGGACAGCGAACACTGAAGCTTTCTTT.

This chain uses TRBV28 with TRBJ2-5; 10 positions agree with TRBD2. The DNA end lines up better with TRBJ2-7; the J call may be wrong. Germline V gene sequence: CDR1 MDHEN, CDR2 SYDVKM. CDR3 length: 16 residues. The DNA for the CDR3 is TGTGCCAGCAGTTTAGGGGGACTAGCGACACCCTACGAGCAGTACTTC. This translates into CASSLGGLATPYEQYF.

This sequence joins TRBV7-9 and TRBJ2-7, with a possible D match to TRBD1 (5 bases). CDR1 is SEHNR and CDR2 is FQNEAQ in the germline V gene (reference sequence). V gave up 0 bases and J gave up 4 bases, with 19 bases separating them. The CDR3 consists of 17 residues. The CDR3 protein is CASSLAEGHQASYEQYF. In DNA form, the CDR3 reads TGTGCCAGCAGCTTAGCGGAAGGACATCAAGCTTCTTACGAGCAGTACTTC.

This clone has a single count. The V and J genes are TRBV10-1 and TRBJ2-5, with 9 bases fitting TRBD1. The ends lost 2 bases at V and 2 bases at J; junction bases unmatched: 0. Germline values: CDR1 WNHNN, CDR2 SYGVQD (reference sequence). The CDR3 covers 14 residues. The CDR3 protein is CASSEDRGQETQYF. The CDR3 region has the DNA TGCGCCAGCAGTGAGGACAGGGGGCAAGAGACCCAGTACTTC.

This clone was seen only a few times. This chain connects TRBV30 to TRBJ1-1; D is unresolved. The V gene lost 0 bases and the J gene lost 5 bases, with 10 bases spanning the gap. Germline loops: CDR1 GTSNPN, CDR2 SVGIG (reference sequence). The CDR3 runs to 13 residues. The CDR3 bases are TGTGCCTGGAGTGTTTGGGCCGGAACTGAAGCTTTCTTT. Protein: CAWSVWAGTEAFF. Supplemented by reference TRBV30 and TRBJ1-1, the full variable domain reads SQTIHQWPATLVQPVGSPLSLECTVEGTSNPNLYWYRQAAGRGLQLLFYSVGIGQISSEVPQNLSASRPQDRQFILSSKKLLLSDSGFYLCAWSVWAGTEAFFGQGTRLTVV.

This clone has a handful of counts. V gene TRBV9 combines with J gene TRBJ2-2, with 9 bases matching TRBD2. Germline V lookup: CDR1 SGDLS, CDR2 YYNGEE. After removal of 0 bases from V and 9 bases from J, the junction contained 3 bases not matched to a gene. The CDR3 has 14 amino acids. The CDR3 DNA is TGTGCCAGCAGCGTAGCGGGACTAGCCAGGGAGCTGTTTTTT. It translates to CASSVAGLARELFF.

The CDR3: CSVFLAGEQETQYF. The DNA of the CDR3 is TGCAGCGTCTTTCTAGCGGGAGAGCAAGAGACCCAGTACTTC. J is TRBJ2-5 and V is TRBV29-1; 10 bases line up with TRBD2. CDR3 length: 14 amino acids. With V trimmed by 6 bases and J by 2 bases, 6 bases remained unmatched. The germline gives CDR1 SQVTM, CDR2 ANQGSEA.

The V call is TRBV7-9, the J call TRBJ2-1; 8 nucleotides match TRBD2. With 5 bases clipped from V and 5 bases from J, the junction kept 11 bases outside the gene matches. CDR3 length equals 16 residues. Germline assignment: CDR1 SEHNR and CDR2 FQNEAQ (reference sequence). The DNA of the CDR3 is TGTGCCAGCAGCCTCCCCTTTAGCGGGGAGAACAATGAGCAGTTCTTC. It specifies CASSLPFSGENNEQFF. The full variable domain, its missing parts supplied by reference TRBV7-9 and TRBJ2-1, is DTGVSQNPRHKITKRGQNVTFRCDPISEHNRLYWYRQTLGQGPEFLTYFQNEAQLEKSRLLSDRFSAERPKGSFSTLEIQRTEQGDSAMYLCASSLPFSGENNEQFFGPGTRLTVL.

This sequence joins TRBV19 and TRBJ1-1, with no clear D. The germline V gene has CDR1 LNHDA and CDR2 SQIVND (reference sequence). The CDR3 sequence is 12 residues long. V was shortened by 3 bases and J by 4 bases, with 6 bases between the two germline ends. The CDR3 DNA sequence: TGTGCCAGTAGTATGGCGGGCACTGAAGCTTTCTTT. Its protein product is CASSMAGTEAFF.

The V call is TRBV19, the J call TRBJ1-1; no clear D. Trimming took 7 bases from V and 5 from J, leaving 8 bases between them. The CDR3 extends over 11 amino acids. In germline, CDR1 is LNHDA, CDR2 SQIVND (reference sequence). CDR3 nucleotides: TGTGCCAGTAAAAATCGGACTGAAGCTTTCTTT. This encodes CASKNRTEAFF.

This chain links TRBV4-3 with TRBJ2-7; D unclear. The CDR3 length is 15 residues. The germline CDR1 and CDR2 sequences are LGHNA and YSLEER. The germline V and J ends were trimmed by 0 bases and 4 bases, with 13 bases remaining between them. CDR3 bases: TGCGCCAGCAGCCAAGATACCATAATGAGGTACGAGCAGTACTTC. Its protein product is CASSQDTIMRYEQYF.

This chain joins TRBV7-9 and TRBJ1-5; D is unclear. Germline assignment: CDR1 SEHNR and CDR2 FQNEAQ (reference sequence). V was clipped by 2 bases and J by 7 bases, with 9 bases between them. This CDR3 has 13 residues. In nucleotides, the CDR3 is TGTGCCAGCAGCTTAAGAGAAGCGCAGCCCCAGCATTTT. It yields the protein CASSLREAQPQHF.

V and J are TRBV29-1 and TRBJ2-7; 10 bases agree with TRBD2. This CDR3 comprises 15 residues. Germline assignment: CDR1 SQVTM and CDR2 ANQGSEA. With 2 bases clipped from V and 2 bases from J, the junction kept 6 bases outside the gene matches. The CDR3 sequence: CSVELAGEAAYEQYF. The CDR3, as DNA: TGCAGCGTTGAACTAGCGGGAGAAGCGGCCTACGAGCAGTACTTC.

The gene calls are TRBV4-1 and TRBJ1-1; D unresolved. V was pared by 3 bases and J by 1 base, with 12 bases between. The CDR3 runs 15 residues. From germline, CDR1 is MGHRA and CDR2 YSYEKL. This CDR3 reads CASSHLAAENTEAFF. CDR3 DNA sequence: TGCGCCAGCAGCCACCTCGCCGCAGAGAACACTGAAGCTTTCTTT.

The gene calls are TRBV4-1 and TRBJ2-7, with D possibly being TRBD2 (5 bases). Germline V CDR1 and CDR2: MGHRA, YSYEKL. The V and J ends lost 0 bases and 3 bases respectively, with 6 bases between them. CDR3 length: 13 residues. The CDR3 loop is CASSQDRGYEQYF. The CDR3 DNA follows: TGCGCCAGCAGCCAAGATCGGGGCTACGAGCAGTACTTC.

The J gene is TRBJ2-2, the V gene TRBV30; TRBD1 matches 9 bases. This CDR3 is 14 amino acids long. J was trimmed by 3 bases and V by 3 bases; bases with no gene match: 2. Germline values: CDR1 GTSNPN, CDR2 SVGIG (reference sequence). The DNA for the CDR3 is TGTGCCTGGAGGACAGGGGGTGACACCGGGGAGCTGTTTTTT. This sequence encodes CAWRTGGDTGELFF.

The chain joins TRBV7-2 to TRBJ2-7, with TRBD2 matching 7 bases. This CDR3 is 15 amino acids long. Germline CDR1 is SGHTA and CDR2 is FQGNSA. V was clipped by 1 base and J by 7 bases; unmatched bases: 10. The CDR3 loop reads CASSLGGGRRGEQYF. In nucleotides, the CDR3 is TGTGCCAGCAGCTTAGGGGGGGGGAGACGTGGGGAGCAGTACTTC.

The genes are TRBV7-2 and TRBJ2-7; D remains unclear. Germline assignment: CDR1 SGHTA and CDR2 FQGNSA. The CDR3 is made up of 15 amino acids. V lost 4 bases, J lost 5 bases, and 18 bases lay in between. CDR3 coding DNA: TGTGCCAGCAGCTCCCAAACCCCCCCAGATGACGAGCAGTACTTC. Its translation is CASSSQTPPDDEQYF.

J is TRBJ2-7 and V is TRBV7-9; TRBD1 matches 8 bases. The germline gives CDR1 SEHNR, CDR2 FQNEAQ (reference sequence). This CDR3 is 18 amino acids long. The junction had 14 bases not matched to a gene; V was cut back by 2 bases and J by 2 bases. The CDR3 region has the DNA TGTGCCAGCAGCTTACAGGGGGCAACGGAAGGGGCAACCTACGAGCAGTACTTC. Residues: CASSLQGATEGATYEQYF.